These 15 T cell receptor beta chains were sequenced from one sample in a study of T-cell reconstitution after alpha-beta-depleted transplantation in children. During its preparation, the TCRbeta library received unique molecular identifiers. Using its own MiXCR run on the PCR reads, TCRdb lists one record per CDR3 protein. Of some 840,000 distinct CDR3 sequences in the sample, 16% were seen once. The sequencing used PBMCs, mostly from graft donor cells, collected 360 days after TCRalphabeta/CD19-depleted stem cell transplant. These receptors were taken from a male patient between 5 and 17 years old who had a stem cell transplant for acute lymphoblastic leukemia, so the T cells may come from the graft donor.

This clonotype showed up just a few times. The rearrangement joins TRBV5-1 to TRBJ2-7, with D possibly being TRBD2 (6 bases). The CDR3 extends over 15 amino acids. Germline assignment: CDR1 SGHRS and CDR2 YFSETQ. V dropped 4 bases and J dropped 2 bases, with 16 bases sitting between them. This chain's CDR3 is CASSPRWGVPYEQYF. CDR3 nucleotide sequence: TGCGCCAGCAGCCCGCGATGGGGGGTCCCCTACGAGCAGTACTTC.

The CDR3: CSAAGQGPYEQYF. DNA of the CDR3: TGCAGTGCTGCGGGACAGGGACCCTACGAGCAGTACTTC. This chain joins TRBV20-1 and TRBJ2-7, with 9 bases fitting TRBD1. Losses at the gene ends were 5 bases for V and 2 bases for J; bases not matched to a gene: 4. Germline loops: CDR1 DFQATT, CDR2 SNEGSKA (reference sequence). The CDR3 contains 13 residues.

This clonotype was seen a handful of times. V usage is TRBV20-1 and J usage is TRBJ2-7; 8 bases are a match to TRBD2. This CDR3 contains 14 residues. Germline V gene data show CDR1 as DFQATT and CDR2 as SNEGSKA (reference sequence). V dropped 6 bases and J dropped 2; count of bases not matched to a gene: 9. This chain's CDR3 is CSASTSGEAYEQYF. CDR3 nucleotides: TGCAGTGCCTCTACTAGCGGAGAGGCCTACGAGCAGTACTTC.

This clonotype was picked up one time. The chain joins TRBV5-8 to TRBJ1-5; weak D call: TRBD1 (6 bases). The CDR3 loop spans 14 amino acids. Germline V CDR1 and CDR2: SGHTS, YDEGEE. The V and J ends lost 9 bases and 6 bases respectively, with 19 bases between them. The CDR3 sequence is CATADRSVGQPQHF. The CDR3 DNA is TGTGCCACCGCGGACAGAAGTGTCGGTCAGCCCCAGCATTTT.

V and J are TRBV5-5 and TRBJ2-1; TRBD2 agrees at 9 bases. The germline gives CDR1 SGHKS, CDR2 YYEKEE (reference sequence). This CDR3 spans 17 amino acids. V trimming: 4 bases; J trimming: 5 bases; junction bases outside the gene matches: 13. CDR3 nucleotides: TGTGCCAGCAGCCCTTACGAACGGACTAGCGTGGACAATGAGCAGTTCTTC. The encoded protein is CASSPYERTSVDNEQFF.

There are a few counts of this clonotype. This rearrangement joins TRBV14 to TRBJ2-7; 7 nucleotides match TRBD2. CDR1 SGHDN and CDR2 FVKESK come from the germline V gene. V was pared by 4 bases and J by 0 bases, with 3 bases of the junction left unmatched. This CDR3 contains 14 residues. CDR3 bases: TGTGCCAGCAGCCGGGACTACGGCTCCTACGAGCAGTACTTC. Translated: CASSRDYGSYEQYF.

The rearrangement uses TRBV6-5 and TRBJ2-4; D is possibly TRBD1 (5 bases). The V gene lost 6 bases and the J gene lost 9 bases, with 9 bases spanning the gap. Germline CDR1 and CDR2: MNHEY and SVGAGI. The CDR3 is made up of 11 amino acids. The CDR3 coding sequence is TGTGCCAGCAGACTTAGGGGCATTCAGTACTTC. It codes for CASRLRGIQYF.

This clonotype was counted a few times. The V gene is TRBV6-2 or TRBV6-3, the J gene TRBJ2-5; D is undetermined. Germline lookup yields CDR1 MNHEY and CDR2 SVGEGT. The CDR3 is made up of 12 amino acids. Trimming left V 6 bases short and J 5 bases short, with 10 bases between. The CDR3 DNA is TGTGCCAGCAGCTATTTAGAGGAGACCCAGTACTTC. Residues: CASSYLEETQYF.

This clonotype has only a few counts. The chain carries TRBV4-1 and TRBJ2-3; 9 bases agree with TRBD1. The V segment lost 4 bases and the J segment 6 bases; nucleotides outside the gene matches: 14. Germline V gene data show CDR1 as MGHRA and CDR2 as YSYEKL. The CDR3 is made up of 17 amino acids. The CDR3 DNA follows: TGCGCCAGCAGCCTGACCGGGACAGGGCAATATTCCGATACGCAGTATTTT. Its translation: CASSLTGTGQYSDTQYF.

The genes are TRBV7-9 and TRBJ2-7; tentative D call: TRBD1 (5 bases). This CDR3 has 15 amino acids. The germline CDR1 and CDR2 sequences are SEHNR and FQNEAQ (reference sequence). The V gene lost 5 bases and the J gene lost 4 bases, with 18 bases spanning the gap. The CDR3 loop reads CASSPAAGHPYEQYF. CDR3 DNA sequence: TGTGCCAGCAGCCCCGCGGCTGGACACCCATACGAGCAGTACTTC.

This clonotype turned up a few times. This chain uses TRBV7-3 with TRBJ2-1; 7 bases are shared with TRBD2. The J segment lost 6 bases and the V segment lost 2 bases, leaving 16 bases of the junction unmatched. CDR1 and CDR2 from the germline V gene are SGHTA and FQGTGA. CDR3 length: 18 amino acids. The CDR3, as DNA: TGTGCCAGCAGCTTACCCCGCGTGGGGGAGGGAGGGGTCAATGAGCAGTTCTTC. As protein: CASSLPRVGEGGVNEQFF.

This sequence joins TRBV12-3 or TRBV12-4 and TRBJ2-5; no definite D call. V gave up 2 bases and J gave up 7 bases, with 8 bases separating them. There are 12 residues in the CDR3. In DNA form, the CDR3 reads TGTGCCAGCAGTTTACGTTTGGGGACCCAGTACTTC. Translating gives CASSLRLGTQYF.

The rearrangement joins TRBV7-9 to TRBJ2-3, with a possible D match to TRBD2 (6 bases). V was trimmed by 6 bases and J by 5 bases, leaving 9 bases between them. Looked up from germline, CDR1 is SEHNR and CDR2 is FQNEAQ (reference sequence). The CDR3 loop spans 12 amino acids. CDR3 bases: TGTGCCAGCAGTCGGGAGTTAGATACGCAGTATTTT. It translates to CASSRELDTQYF. The variable domain in full, completed from reference TRBV7-9 and TRBJ2-3, reads DTGVSQNPRHKITKRGQNVTFRCDPISEHNRLYWYRQTLGQGPEFLTYFQNEAQLEKSRLLSDRFSAERPKGSFSTLEIQRTEQGDSAMYLCASSRELDTQYFGPGTRLTVL.

CDR3 in amino acids: CASSFFEAAYEQYF. The CDR3 DNA is TGCGCCAGCAGTTTTTTTGAAGCGGCCTACGAGCAGTACTTC. The chain uses TRBV5-1 and TRBJ2-7, with D perhaps matching TRBD2 (5 bases). V lost 5 bases to trimming and J lost 2 bases, with 14 bases between them. Germline lookup yields CDR1 SGHRS and CDR2 YFSETQ. This CDR3 comprises 14 residues.

The chain recombines TRBV5-1 with TRBJ1-1; D gene ambiguous. Germline CDR1 SGHRS, CDR2 YFSETQ. This CDR3 has 15 residues. Between the trimmed V and J ends, which lost 0 bases and 3 bases, there was a span of 12 bases. As DNA, the CDR3 is TGCGCCAGCAGCTTGGTTGACTACAGACACACTGAAGCTTTCTTT. Protein sequence: CASSLVDYRHTEAFF.